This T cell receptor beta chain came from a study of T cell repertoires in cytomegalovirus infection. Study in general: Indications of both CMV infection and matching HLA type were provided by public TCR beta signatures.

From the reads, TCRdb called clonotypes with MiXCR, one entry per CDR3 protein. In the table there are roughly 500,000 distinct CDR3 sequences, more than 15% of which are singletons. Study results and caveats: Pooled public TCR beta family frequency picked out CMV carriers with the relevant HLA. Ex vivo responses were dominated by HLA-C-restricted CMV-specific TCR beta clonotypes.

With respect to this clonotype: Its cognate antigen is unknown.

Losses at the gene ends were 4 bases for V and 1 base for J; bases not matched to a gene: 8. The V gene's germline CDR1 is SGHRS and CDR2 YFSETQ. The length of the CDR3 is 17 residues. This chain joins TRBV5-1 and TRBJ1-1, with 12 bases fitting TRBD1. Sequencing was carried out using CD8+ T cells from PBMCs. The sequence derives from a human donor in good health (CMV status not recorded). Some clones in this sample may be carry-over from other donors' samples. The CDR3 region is CASSIRDRGLRNTEAFF. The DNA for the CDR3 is TGCGCCAGCAGCATCCGGGACAGGGGGCTGAGGAACACTGAAGCTTTCTTT. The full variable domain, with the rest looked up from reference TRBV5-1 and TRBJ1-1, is KAGVTQTPRYLIKTRGQQVTLSCSPISGHRSVSWYQQTPGQGLQFLFEYFSETQRNKGNFPGRFSGRQFSNSRSEMNVSTLELGDSALYLCASSIRDRGLRNTEAFFGQGTRLTVV.